Shown below are 2 T cell receptor beta chains from a single sample sequenced in a study of human T cells and chemical hapten exposure (dated by TCRdb to about 2021). The library relied on RACE. The instrument given in TCRdb is NextSeq 500. The public reads were run again by TCRdb, first through fastp at Q25 and then through MiXCR, and only productive beta chains were kept. Rows merge per CDR3 protein into single entries with the most common DNA and genes. The sample table contains some 110,000 distinct CDR3 sequences; only one count was recorded for about 12% of them. The ten most abundant clones make up just over 1.4% of the sample. The time point label, read with the paper, signifies: patch test 1, 2 weeks after DPC sensitization. The treatment or condition label on this specimen signifies: therapeutic diphenylcyclopropenone sensitization with weekly scalp DPC. The specimen comprised whole blood, sampled in connection with sensitization to the hapten diphenylcyclopropenone (DPC). The receptor set was obtained from a woman aged 50 to 60 with alopecia areata. Some clones in this sample may be carry-over from other donors' samples.

This clonotype appeared a few times. The chain combines TRBV11-3 with TRBJ1-3; 9 positions agree with TRBD1. The germline V gene has CDR1 SGHNT and CDR2 YENEEA. V was pared by 5 bases and J by 9 bases, with 8 bases of the junction left unmatched. The CDR3 length is 14 residues. CDR3 amino acids: CASSNRTGAPTIYF. DNA of the CDR3: TGTGCCAGCAGCAACCGGACAGGGGCCCCCACCATATATTTT.

This clonotype was found a few times. This chain links TRBV11-2 with TRBJ2-3; 11 bases map to TRBD2. With V trimmed by 1 base and J by 2 bases, 11 bases remained unmatched. Germline V CDR1 and CDR2: SGHAT, FQNNGV. CDR3 length equals 19 residues. The CDR3 spells CASSLAPLTSGGSTDTQYF. The CDR3 DNA sequence: TGTGCCAGCAGCTTAGCGCCTCTTACTAGCGGGGGTTCCACAGATACGCAGTATTTT.